Listed here are 28 T cell receptor beta chains from one sample, sequenced in a study of blood T cell repertoires in COVID-19. Generated by immunoSEQ multiplex PCR, the TCRdb table keeps only in-frame clones and is missing some. The sample records 250,000 to 300,000 clones, about 91% being singletons. What was sequenced was peripheral blood. These receptor sequences come from a woman aged 30 to 39 who had recovered from COVID-19.

V usage is TRBV5-1 and J usage is TRBJ2-7; weak D call: TRBD2 (6 bases). This CDR3 is built from 15 residues. CDR1 is SGHRS and CDR2 is YFSETQ in the germline V gene. Trimming stripped 0 bases from V and 7 bases from J, with 17 bases between. The CDR3 DNA sequence: TGCGCCAGCAGCTTGGGACTAGGATCCCTTGGGGAGCAGTACTTC. Its translation: CASSLGLGSLGEQYF.

This chain connects TRBV2 to TRBJ2-5; TRBD1 agrees at 9 bases. Looked up from germline, CDR1 is SNHLY and CDR2 is FYNNEI. The CDR3 length is 16 residues. The V and J ends lost 7 bases and 5 bases, in that order; junction bases with no gene match: 14. The CDR3 spells CASTAGTGITLETQYF. CDR3 nucleotides: TGTGCCAGCACTGCCGGGACAGGGATAACTTTGGAGACCCAGTACTTC.

The chain employs TRBV15 and TRBJ2-2; 7 nucleotides match TRBD1. The V gene's germline CDR1 is LNHNV and CDR2 YYDKDF (reference sequence). Germline trimming cut 5 bases from V and 3 bases from J; bases unmatched to any gene: 6. The CDR3 sequence is 15 residues long. The CDR3 coding sequence is TGTGCCACCAGCCCAAACGACAGGGACACCGGGGAGCTGTTTTTT. Its translation: CATSPNDRDTGELFF.

The CDR3 sequence is CASSASSRGGAYEQYF. DNA of the CDR3: TGTGCCAGCAGTGCATCGTCCAGGGGCGGCGCCTACGAGCAGTACTTC. The genes are TRBV27 and TRBJ2-7; tentatively, D is TRBD1 (6 bases). The ends were cut back, 5 bases at V and 2 bases at J, with 19 bases in the middle. This CDR3 is built from 16 residues. The germline V gene has CDR1 MNHEY and CDR2 SMNVEV (reference sequence).

The chain couples TRBV7-2 to TRBJ1-6; D ambiguous. This CDR3 comprises 12 residues. The V gene's germline CDR1 is SGHTA and CDR2 FQGNSA. With 2 bases removed from V and 13 bases from J, the gap between germline ends came to 9 bases. Written as DNA, the CDR3 is TGTGCCAGCAGCTTAACCCAGATGCCCCTCCACTTT. It yields the protein CASSLTQMPLHF.

The chain is built from TRBV4-3 and TRBJ2-1; D gene ambiguous. V lost 4 bases, J lost 7 bases, and 8 bases lay in between. This CDR3 is 12 amino acids long. Germline V CDR1 and CDR2: LGHNA, YSLEER. The CDR3 region is CASSLRVNEQFF. The DNA of the CDR3 is TGCGCCAGCAGCCTTCGAGTTAATGAGCAGTTCTTC.

This chain uses TRBV12-3 or TRBV12-4 with TRBJ1-1; D remains unclear. The CDR3 runs to 12 residues. Deletions cut 3 bases from V and 1 base from J, with 3 bases between. The CDR3 region has the DNA TGTGCCAGCAGTTTTAGGAACACTGAAGCTTTCTTT. This codes for CASSFRNTEAFF.

The chain employs TRBV5-6 and TRBJ1-2; no firm D call. This CDR3 is built from 12 residues. V shed 0 bases and J shed 7 bases, with 7 bases lying between them. CDR1 and CDR2 from the germline V gene are SGHDT and YYEEEE. CDR3 residues: CASSLVRGGYTF. Written as DNA, the CDR3 is TGTGCCAGCAGCTTGGTTCGGGGTGGCTACACCTTC.

The chain uses TRBV7-6 and TRBJ2-1; TRBD2 matches 9 bases. Losses at the gene ends were 5 bases for V and 10 bases for J; bases not matched to a gene: 24. The CDR3 is 19 amino acids. CDR1 and CDR2 from the germline V gene are SGHVS and FNYEAQ. CDR3 residues: CASSRWGRYTRGGAREQFF. DNA for the CDR3: TGTGCCAGCAGCCGCTGGGGGAGATATACTCGCGGGGGGGCCCGGGAGCAGTTCTTC. Full variable domain (rest looked up from reference TRBV7-6 and TRBJ2-1): GAGVSQSPRYKVTKRGQDVALRCDPISGHVSLYWYRQALGQGPEFLTYFNYEAQQDKSGLPNDRFSAERPEGSISTLTIQRTEQRDSAMYRCASSRWGRYTRGGAREQFFGPGTRLTVL.

Here the CDR3 reads CASSPSRTSSVTDTQYF. The CDR3 bases are TGTGCCAGCAGCCCTTCTCGGACTAGCTCGGTGACAGATACGCAGTATTTT. This chain uses TRBV11-2 with TRBJ2-3; TRBD2 aligns across 8 bases. The V and J ends lost 5 bases and 3 bases, in that order; junction bases with no gene match: 13. Germline-derived CDR1 and CDR2 are SGHAT and FQNNGV. The CDR3 length is 17 residues.

V is TRBV7-3 and J is TRBJ1-1, with 9 bases identical to TRBD1. CDR1 is SGHTA and CDR2 is FQGTGA in the germline V gene. V lost 4 bases and J lost 4; bases outside the gene matches: 4. The CDR3 contains 14 residues. CDR3 amino acids: CASSSGQGSTEAFF. As DNA, the CDR3 is TGTGCCAGCAGCTCAGGACAGGGGAGCACTGAAGCTTTCTTT.

This rearrangement joins TRBV5-5 to TRBJ2-2, with TRBD1 matching 7 bases. This CDR3 has 14 amino acids. V lost 5 bases to trimming and J lost 4 bases; unmatched junction nucleotides: 5. The germline V gene has CDR1 SGHKS and CDR2 YYEKEE (reference sequence). The CDR3 DNA follows: TGTGCCAGCAGTCCTACAGGGGCCACCGGGGAGCTGTTTTTT. This encodes CASSPTGATGELFF.

In the case of this clone: Other DNA sequences in the sample encode the same CDR3. The chain is built from TRBV6-5 and TRBJ2-6; tentatively, D is TRBD1 (5 bases). V lost 0 bases and J 2 bases, leaving 5 bases between the germline ends. This CDR3 has 15 residues. Per the germline V gene, CDR1 is MNHEY and CDR2 is SVGAGI. CDR3 in DNA: TGTGCCAGCAGTTACTCCAGGGCTGGGGCCAACGTCCTGACTTTC. Amino acids: CASSYSRAGANVLTF.

The CDR3, as DNA: TGCGCCAGCAGCGTAGGGACACCTACCCTCCACGAGCAGTACTTC. Translation gives CASSVGTPTLHEQYF. V is TRBV5-1 and J is TRBJ2-7, with D possibly matching TRBD1 (6 bases). V was trimmed by 4 bases and J by 5 bases, leaving 19 bases between them. There are 15 residues in the CDR3. CDR1 SGHRS and CDR2 YFSETQ come from the germline V gene. The complete variable domain, with remaining parts taken from reference TRBV5-1 and TRBJ2-7, reads KAGVTQTPRYLIKTRGQQVTLSCSPISGHRSVSWYQQTPGQGLQFLFEYFSETQRNKGNFPGRFSGRQFSNSRSEMNVSTLELGDSALYLCASSVGTPTLHEQYFGPGTRLTVT.

The J gene is TRBJ2-1, the V gene TRBV29-1, with D maybe TRBD1 (6 bases). This CDR3 is 12 amino acids long. The germline V gene has CDR1 SQVTM and CDR2 ANQGSEA. V was cut by 8 bases and J by 7 bases, with 15 bases left in between. CDR3 region: CSTGQTGNEQFF. The CDR3 DNA is TGCAGCACGGGTCAGACAGGAAATGAGCAGTTCTTC.

In this sample, this clone turned up once. The chain couples TRBV6-1 to TRBJ2-7; TRBD2 is a possible D gene (6 bases). The CDR3 covers 12 residues. V lost 0 bases and J 6 bases, leaving 6 bases between the germline ends. The germline V gene has CDR1 MNHNS and CDR2 SASEGT. The CDR3: CASSEAGGEQYF. DNA for the CDR3: TGTGCCAGCAGTGAAGCGGGGGGCGAGCAGTACTTC.

This chain connects TRBV6-1 to TRBJ1-1; D possibly corresponds to TRBD1 (6 bases). The germline V gene has CDR1 MNHNS and CDR2 SASEGT. V lost 3 bases to trimming and J lost 1 base, with 12 bases between them. The CDR3 is 15 amino acids. Here the CDR3 DNA reads TGTGCCAGCAGTGATCCGGGACACAAGAACACTGAAGCTTTCTTT. This encodes CASSDPGHKNTEAFF.

This clone was seen only once. Different DNA sequences within this sample yield the same CDR3. This chain uses TRBV5-1 with TRBJ1-2; 9 bases align to TRBD1. V lost 0 bases and J lost 6; bases outside the gene matches: 0. This CDR3 has 13 amino acids. CDR1 is SGHRS, CDR2 YFSETQ, per germline. The CDR3 is CASSLGQGDGYTF. The CDR3 DNA reads TGCGCCAGCAGCTTGGGACAGGGGGATGGCTACACCTTC.

The gene calls are TRBV15 and TRBJ2-6; possibly TRBD1 for D (6 bases). Germline V gene lookup returns CDR1 LNHNV and CDR2 YYDKDF (reference sequence). V lost 1 base and J 1 base, leaving 11 bases between the germline ends. CDR3 length: 17 amino acids. The CDR3 nucleotides are TGTGCCACCAGCAGAGGAGAGGGGGAATCTGGGGCCAACGTCCTGACTTTC. It specifies CATSRGEGESGANVLTF. The full variable domain, with the rest looked up from reference TRBV15 and TRBJ2-6, is DAMVIQNPRYQVTQFGKPVTLSCSQTLNHNVMYWYQQKSSQAPKLLFHYYDKDFNNEADTPDNFQSRRPNTSFCFLDIRSPGLGDTAMYLCATSRGEGESGANVLTFGAGSRLTVL.

This chain links TRBV24-1 with TRBJ1-2, with D tentatively TRBD1 (5 bases). Germline V lookup: CDR1 KGHDR, CDR2 SFDVKD. V lost 5 bases and J lost 0, with 15 bases in between. The CDR3 length is 16 residues. CDR3 sequence: CATSGYTTDPNYGYTF. CDR3 in DNA: TGTGCCACCAGTGGTTACACGACAGACCCTAACTATGGCTACACCTTC.

The V gene is TRBV11-2, the J gene TRBJ2-1, with D perhaps matching TRBD2 (6 bases). The CDR3 consists of 13 residues. V lost 3 bases, J lost 10 bases, and 13 bases lay in between. Germline assignment: CDR1 SGHAT and CDR2 FQNNGV. This CDR3 reads CASSFRGGPEQFF. In DNA, the CDR3 is TGTGCCAGCAGCTTTAGGGGAGGACCGGAGCAGTTCTTC.

The rearrangement uses TRBV29-1 and TRBJ2-3, with D unclear. Germline CDR1 and CDR2: SQVTM and ANQGSEA. Between the trimmed V and J ends, which lost 5 bases and 1 base, there was a span of 13 bases. The CDR3 loop spans 14 amino acids. The DNA for the CDR3 is TGCAGCGTTCAACTCCGGTCGGGCACAGATACGCAGTATTTT. It encodes CSVQLRSGTDTQYF.

The chain employs TRBV5-1 and TRBJ1-3; D gene ambiguous. Germline CDR1 and CDR2: SGHRS and YFSETQ. Trimming cost V 1 base and J 2 bases, with 10 bases left between them. The CDR3 contains 15 residues. DNA for the CDR3: TGCGCCAGCAGCTTGCTCGGACTGACTGGAAACACCATATATTTT. It translates to CASSLLGLTGNTIYF.

This chain uses TRBV5-6 with TRBJ1-4; D gene ambiguous. CDR1 and CDR2 (germline): SGHDT, YYEEEE. V was shortened by 0 bases and J by 6 bases, with 6 bases between the two germline ends. This CDR3 comprises 13 residues. The CDR3 spells CASSLERDEKLFF. The CDR3 bases are TGTGCCAGCAGCTTGGAACGGGATGAAAAACTGTTTTTT.

The chain carries TRBV2 and TRBJ1-4; D is unresolved. Germline CDR1 is SNHLY and CDR2 is FYNNEI. The V end lost 6 bases, the J end lost 8 bases, and 19 bases lay between the germline ends. The CDR3 consists of 15 residues. CDR3 in DNA: TGTGCCAGCAGCCCGCGACGGGGTTTTGTGGAAAAACTGTTTTTT. It specifies CASSPRRGFVEKLFF.

J is TRBJ1-5 and V is TRBV7-6, with 10 nucleotides matching TRBD1. The CDR3 consists of 18 residues. Germline CDR1 SGHVS, CDR2 FNYEAQ. V shed 6 bases and J 0 bases; nucleotides not matched to a gene: 11. The chain's CDR3 is CASRRGGQGSNSNQPQHF. The CDR3 DNA reads TGTGCCAGCAGGCGGGGGGGACAGGGGAGTAATAGCAATCAGCCCCAGCATTTT.

V usage is TRBV3-1 (or the pseudogene TRBV3-2) and J usage is TRBJ2-7, with D possibly matching TRBD1 (6 bases). From germline, CDR1 is LGHDT and CDR2 YNNKEL (reference sequence). Trimming removed 0 bases from V and 3 bases from J, with 12 bases in between. This CDR3 is built from 15 residues. The CDR3 coding sequence is TGTGCCAGCAGCCAAGATGGGGGCAGCTTCTACGAGCAGTACTTC. Its translation: CASSQDGGSFYEQYF.

The CDR3 nucleotides are TGTGCCAGCAGCGTAGAAGTCCTAGACACCGGGGAGCTGTTTTTT. This gives the protein CASSVEVLDTGELFF. This chain uses TRBV9 with TRBJ2-2; no firm D call. V was pared by 0 bases and J by 3 bases, with 9 bases between. Germline CDR1 is SGDLS and CDR2 is YYNGEE. The CDR3 is 15 residues long.